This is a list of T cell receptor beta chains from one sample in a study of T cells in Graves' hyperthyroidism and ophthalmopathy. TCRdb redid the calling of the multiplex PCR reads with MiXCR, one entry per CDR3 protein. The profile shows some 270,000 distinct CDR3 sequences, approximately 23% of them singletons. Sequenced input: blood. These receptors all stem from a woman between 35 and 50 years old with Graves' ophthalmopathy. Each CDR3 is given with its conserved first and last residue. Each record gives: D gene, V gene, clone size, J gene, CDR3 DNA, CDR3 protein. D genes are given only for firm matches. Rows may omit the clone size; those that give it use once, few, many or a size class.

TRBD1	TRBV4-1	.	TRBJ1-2	TGCGCCAGCAGCCAAGAACCCGGGACAGGGGGAGTCTACACCTTC	CASSQEPGTGGVYTF
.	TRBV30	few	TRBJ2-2	TGTGCCTGGAGGTATCAGTTCACCGGGGAGCTGTTTTTT	CAWRYQFTGELFF
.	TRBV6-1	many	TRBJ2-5	TGTGCCACCCGGCAGGGACAAGAGACCCAGTACTTC	CATRQGQETQYF
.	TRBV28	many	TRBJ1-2	TGTGCCAGCGTCCCAGGCGGCGGCTATGGCTACACCTTC	CASVPGGGYGYTF
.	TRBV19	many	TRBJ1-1	TGTGCCAGTAGTCGGCTGGGAGATAGGGACACTGAAGCTTTCTTT	CASSRLGDRDTEAFF
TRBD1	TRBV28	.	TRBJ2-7	TGTGCCAGCAGCTCCTTGAGGACAGGGGGTTACGAGCAGTACTTC	CASSSLRTGGYEQYF
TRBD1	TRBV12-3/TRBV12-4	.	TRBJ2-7	TGTGCCAGCAGTCAGGGCAGGGGGCAGTACGAGCAGTACTTC	CASSQGRGQYEQYF
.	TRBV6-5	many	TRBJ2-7	TGTGCCAGCAGTTTCGGCCTGGGGCAGTACTTC	CASSFGLGQYF
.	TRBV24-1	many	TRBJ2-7	TGTGCCACCAGTGATGGGATCCAGCAGTACTTC	CATSDGIQQYF
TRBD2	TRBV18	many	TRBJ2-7	TGTGCCAGCTCCTCAGGCGCGGGAGGTTCTTACGAGCAGTACTTC	CASSSGAGGSYEQYF
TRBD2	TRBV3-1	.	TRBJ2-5	TGTGCCAGCAGCCGAGGGGTTTTGGGCGGGAGTGTAGAGACCCAGTACTTC	CASSRGVLGGSVETQYF
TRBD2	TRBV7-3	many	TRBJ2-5	TGTGCCAGCAGCTCCGCGGGGGTAGGGGAGACCCAGTACTTC	CASSSAGVGETQYF
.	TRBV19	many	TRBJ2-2	TGTGCCAGTAGTATAGTTCCTAGCCGACCGACCAAGAACACCGGGGAGCTGTTTTTT	CASSIVPSRPTKNTGELFF
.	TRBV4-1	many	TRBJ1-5	TGCGCCAGCAGCCGAGACAGTAGTCAGCCCCAGCATTTT	CASSRDSSQPQHF
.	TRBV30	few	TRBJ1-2	TGTGCCTGGTCATACTCCGGGACCCATGGCTACACCTTC	CAWSYSGTHGYTF
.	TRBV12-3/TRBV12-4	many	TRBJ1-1	TGTGCCAGCAGTTTATTGGGGACTGAAGCTTTCTTT	CASSLLGTEAFF
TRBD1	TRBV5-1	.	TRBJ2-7	TGCGCCAGCAGCTACGGACAGGGGGACCTCTCCTACGAGCAGTACTTC	CASSYGQGDLSYEQYF
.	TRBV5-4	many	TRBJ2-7	TGTGCCAGCAGCCCAGATGGGGAAGAGCAGTACTTC	CASSPDGEEQYF
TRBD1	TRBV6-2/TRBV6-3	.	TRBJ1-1	TGTGCCAGCAGTACTACTCGGTGGACAGGATTGATGAACACTGAAGCTTTCTTT	CASSTTRWTGLMNTEAFF
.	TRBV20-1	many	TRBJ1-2	TGCAGTGCTAGCGACGGTACAGCCACTAACTATGGCTACACCTTC	CSASDGTATNYGYTF
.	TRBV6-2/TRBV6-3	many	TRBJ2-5	TGTGCCAGCCGGGGCTGGGAGACCCAGTACTTC	CASRGWETQYF
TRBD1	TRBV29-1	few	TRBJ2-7	TGCAGCGTTATTCGACAGGGGGCGTACGAGCAGTACTTC	CSVIRQGAYEQYF
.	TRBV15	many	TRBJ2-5	TGTGCCACCAGCAGAGTCGGGGAGACCCAGTACTTC	CATSRVGETQYF
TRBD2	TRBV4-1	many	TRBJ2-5	TGCGCCAGCAGCCAAGATCAGGGACTAGCGGGAGGAACACAAGAGACCCAGTACTTC	CASSQDQGLAGGTQETQYF
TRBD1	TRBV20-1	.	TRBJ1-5	TGCAGTGCTCAGACAGGGGATGATCAGCCCCAGCATTTT	CSAQTGDDQPQHF
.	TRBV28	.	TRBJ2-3	TGTGCCAGCAGTTCCCGTGGTCCAGCGATAGATACGCAGTATTTT	CASSSRGPAIDTQYF
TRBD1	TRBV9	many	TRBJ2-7	TGTGCCAGCAGCGCGACAGGGGTGGCCTACGAGCAGTACTTC	CASSATGVAYEQYF
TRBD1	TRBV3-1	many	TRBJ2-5	TGTGCCAGCAGCCAAAACAGGGGATTCGAGACCCAGTACTTC	CASSQNRGFETQYF
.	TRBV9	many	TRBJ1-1	TGTGCCAGCAGCGTACAGGGTCAAACTGAAGCTTTCTTT	CASSVQGQTEAFF
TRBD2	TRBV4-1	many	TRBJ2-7	TGCGCCAGCAGCCAAGATGAGGCGGGAGCTGTCTACGAGCAGTACTTC	CASSQDEAGAVYEQYF
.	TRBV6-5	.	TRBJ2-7	TGTGCCAGCAGTTACGGTGGGGTAGCCTACGAGCAGTACTTC	CASSYGGVAYEQYF
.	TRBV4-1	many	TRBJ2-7	TGCGCCAGCGGGCCCTTAAACGAGCAGTACTTC	CASGPLNEQYF
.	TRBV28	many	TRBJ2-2	TGTGCCAGCAGTTTTATGCCCCCAGGGGTCCAAACTACGAACACCGGGGAGCTGTTTTTT	CASSFMPPGVQTTNTGELFF